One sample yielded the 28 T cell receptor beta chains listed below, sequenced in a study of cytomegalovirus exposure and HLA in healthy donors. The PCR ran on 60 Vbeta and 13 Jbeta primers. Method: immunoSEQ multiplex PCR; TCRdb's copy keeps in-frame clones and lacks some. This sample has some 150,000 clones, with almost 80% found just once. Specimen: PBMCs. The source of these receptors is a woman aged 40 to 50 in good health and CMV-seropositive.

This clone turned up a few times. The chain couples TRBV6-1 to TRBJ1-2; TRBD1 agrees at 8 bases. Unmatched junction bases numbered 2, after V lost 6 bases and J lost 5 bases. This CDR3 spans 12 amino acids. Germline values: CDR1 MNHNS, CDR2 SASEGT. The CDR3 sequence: CASRTGDYGYTF. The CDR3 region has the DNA TGTGCCAGCAGGACAGGGGATTATGGCTACACCTTC.

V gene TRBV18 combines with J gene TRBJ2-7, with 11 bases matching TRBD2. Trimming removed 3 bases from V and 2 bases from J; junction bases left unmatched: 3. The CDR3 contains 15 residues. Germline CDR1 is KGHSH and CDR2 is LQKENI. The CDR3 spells CASSPASGGPYEQYF. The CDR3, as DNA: TGTGCCAGCTCACCGGCTAGCGGGGGGCCCTACGAGCAGTACTTC.

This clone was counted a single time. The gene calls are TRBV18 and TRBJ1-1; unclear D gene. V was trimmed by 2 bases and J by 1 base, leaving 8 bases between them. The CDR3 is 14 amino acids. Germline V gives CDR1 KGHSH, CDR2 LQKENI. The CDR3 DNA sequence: TGTGCCAGCTCACCAACCCGGGAGAACACTGAAGCTTTCTTT. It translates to CASSPTRENTEAFF.

CDR3 loop: CASSVAGVPNTGELFF. The CDR3 DNA reads TGTGCCAGCAGTGTGGCAGGGGTTCCGAACACCGGGGAGCTGTTTTTT. This rearrangement joins TRBV27 to TRBJ2-2; possibly TRBD1 for D (6 bases). Germline CDR1 and CDR2: MNHEY and SMNVEV (reference sequence). CDR3 length: 16 amino acids. The germline V and J ends were trimmed by 5 bases and 0 bases, with 13 bases remaining between them.

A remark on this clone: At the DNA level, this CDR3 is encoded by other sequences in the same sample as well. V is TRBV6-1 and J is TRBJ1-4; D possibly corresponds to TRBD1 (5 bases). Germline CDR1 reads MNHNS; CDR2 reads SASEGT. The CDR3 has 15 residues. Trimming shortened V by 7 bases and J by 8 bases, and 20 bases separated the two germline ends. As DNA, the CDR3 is TGTGCCAGCAATGACTTCGGGGGGATGGGGGAAAAACTGTTTTTT. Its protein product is CASNDFGGMGEKLFF.

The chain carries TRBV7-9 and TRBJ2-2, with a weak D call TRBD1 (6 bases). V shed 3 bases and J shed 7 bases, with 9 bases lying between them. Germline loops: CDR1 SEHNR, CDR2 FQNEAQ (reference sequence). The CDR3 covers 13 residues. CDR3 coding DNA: TGTGCCAGCAGCTTTCAGGGGTACGGGGAGCTGTTTTTT. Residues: CASSFQGYGELFF. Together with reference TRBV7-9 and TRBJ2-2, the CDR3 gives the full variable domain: DTGVSQNPRHKITKRGQNVTFRCDPISEHNRLYWYRQTLGQGPEFLTYFQNEAQLEKSRLLSDRFSAERPKGSFSTLEIQRTEQGDSAMYLCASSFQGYGELFFGEGSRLTVL.

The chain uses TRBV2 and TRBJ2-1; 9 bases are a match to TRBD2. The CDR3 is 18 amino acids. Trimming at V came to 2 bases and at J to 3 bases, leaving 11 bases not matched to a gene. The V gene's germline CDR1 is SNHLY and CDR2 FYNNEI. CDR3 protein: CASSERLAGPLFYNEQFF. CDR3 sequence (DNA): TGTGCCAGCAGTGAAAGGCTAGCGGGGCCCCTCTTCTACAATGAGCAGTTCTTC. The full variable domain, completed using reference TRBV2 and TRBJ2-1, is EPEVTQTPSHQVTQMGQEVILRCVPISNHLYFYWYRQILGQKVEFLVSFYNNEISEKSEIFDDQFSVERPDGSNFTLKIRSTKLEDSAMYFCASSERLAGPLFYNEQFFGPGTRLTVL.

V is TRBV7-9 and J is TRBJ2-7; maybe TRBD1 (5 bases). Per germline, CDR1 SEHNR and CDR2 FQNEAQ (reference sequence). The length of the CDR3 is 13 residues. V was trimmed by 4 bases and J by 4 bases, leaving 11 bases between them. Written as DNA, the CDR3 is TGTGCCAGCAGCTCCACCCAGGGATACGAGCAGTACTTC. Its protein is CASSSTQGYEQYF. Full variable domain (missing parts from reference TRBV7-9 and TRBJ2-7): DTGVSQNPRHKITKRGQNVTFRCDPISEHNRLYWYRQTLGQGPEFLTYFQNEAQLEKSRLLSDRFSAERPKGSFSTLEIQRTEQGDSAMYLCASSSTQGYEQYFGPGTRLTVT.

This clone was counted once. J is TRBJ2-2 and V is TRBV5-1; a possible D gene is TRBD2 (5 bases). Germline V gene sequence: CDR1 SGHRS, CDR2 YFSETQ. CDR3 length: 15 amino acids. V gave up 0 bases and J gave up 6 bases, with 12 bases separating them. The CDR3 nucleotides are TGCGCCAGCAGCTTGGAGGCCCCGAGGGCCGGGGAGCTGTTTTTT. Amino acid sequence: CASSLEAPRAGELFF.

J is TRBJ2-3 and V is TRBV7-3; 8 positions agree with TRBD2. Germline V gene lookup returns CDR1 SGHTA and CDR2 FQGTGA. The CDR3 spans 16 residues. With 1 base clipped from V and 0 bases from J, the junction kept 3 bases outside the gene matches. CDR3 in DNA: TGTGCCAGCAGCTTAAGTTTAGCGGGGAGCACAGATACGCAGTATTTT. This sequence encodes CASSLSLAGSTDTQYF.

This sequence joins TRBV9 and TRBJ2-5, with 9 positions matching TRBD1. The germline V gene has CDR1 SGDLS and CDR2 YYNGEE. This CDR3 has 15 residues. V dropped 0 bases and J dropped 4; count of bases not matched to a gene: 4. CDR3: CASSVGQGGGETQYF. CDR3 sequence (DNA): TGTGCCAGCAGCGTAGGACAGGGGGGGGGAGAGACCCAGTACTTC.

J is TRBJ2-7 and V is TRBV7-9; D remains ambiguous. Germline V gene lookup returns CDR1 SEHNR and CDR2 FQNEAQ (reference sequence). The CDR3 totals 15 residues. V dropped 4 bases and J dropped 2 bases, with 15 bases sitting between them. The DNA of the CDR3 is TGTGCCAGCAGCTATCAACCGGGTCCAGCCTACGAGCAGTACTTC. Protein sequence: CASSYQPGPAYEQYF. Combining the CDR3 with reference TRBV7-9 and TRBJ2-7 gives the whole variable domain DTGVSQNPRHKITKRGQNVTFRCDPISEHNRLYWYRQTLGQGPEFLTYFQNEAQLEKSRLLSDRFSAERPKGSFSTLEIQRTEQGDSAMYLCASSYQPGPAYEQYFGPGTRLTVT.

CDR3 nucleotides: TGTGCCAGCCTTTCGGGGGGCTTCCCAGATACGCAGTATTTT. Amino acid sequence: CASLSGGFPDTQYF. This chain joins TRBV5-4 and TRBJ2-3, with D tentatively TRBD2 (7 bases). V gave up 7 bases and J gave up 4 bases, with 16 bases separating them. The CDR3 loop spans 14 amino acids. CDR1 SGHNT and CDR2 YYREEE come from the germline V gene (reference sequence). Full variable domain (missing parts from reference TRBV5-4 and TRBJ2-3): ETGVTQSPTHLIKTRGQQVTLRCSSQSGHNTVSWYQQALGQGPQFIFQYYREEENGRGNFPPRFSGLQFPNYSSELNVNALELDDSALYLCASLSGGFPDTQYFGPGTRLTVL.

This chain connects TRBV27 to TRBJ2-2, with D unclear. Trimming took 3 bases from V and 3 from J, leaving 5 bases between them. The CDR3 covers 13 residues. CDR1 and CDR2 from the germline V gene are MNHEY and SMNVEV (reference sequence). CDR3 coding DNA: TGTGCCAGCAGTTTGCACTACACCGGGGAGCTGTTTTTT. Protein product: CASSLHYTGELFF.

The CDR3 sequence: CASSSRPGTGEGYTF. The CDR3 nucleotides are TGTGCCAGCAGCTCCCGACCCGGGACAGGGGAAGGCTACACCTTC. The chain is built from TRBV9 and TRBJ1-2, with TRBD1 matching over 10 bases. This CDR3 comprises 15 residues. Germline CDR1 is SGDLS and CDR2 is YYNGEE. V lost 4 bases, J lost 8 bases, and 11 bases stayed unmatched.

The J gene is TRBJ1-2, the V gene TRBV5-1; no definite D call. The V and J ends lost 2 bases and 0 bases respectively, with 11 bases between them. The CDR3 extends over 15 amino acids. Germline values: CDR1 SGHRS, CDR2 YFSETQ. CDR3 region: CASSFGGTSNYGYTF. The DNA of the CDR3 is TGCGCCAGCAGCTTCGGAGGAACCTCTAACTATGGCTACACCTTC.

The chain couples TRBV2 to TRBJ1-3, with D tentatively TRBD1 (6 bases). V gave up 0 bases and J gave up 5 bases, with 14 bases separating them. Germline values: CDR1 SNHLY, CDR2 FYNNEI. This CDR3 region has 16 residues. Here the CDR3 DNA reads TGTGCCAGCAGTGAAGCGCTTCGAGGGGGTAGAAACACCATATATTTT. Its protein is CASSEALRGGRNTIYF. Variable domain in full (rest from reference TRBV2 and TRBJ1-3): EPEVTQTPSHQVTQMGQEVILRCVPISNHLYFYWYRQILGQKVEFLVSFYNNEISEKSEIFDDQFSVERPDGSNFTLKIRSTKLEDSAMYFCASSEALRGGRNTIYFGEGSWLTVV.

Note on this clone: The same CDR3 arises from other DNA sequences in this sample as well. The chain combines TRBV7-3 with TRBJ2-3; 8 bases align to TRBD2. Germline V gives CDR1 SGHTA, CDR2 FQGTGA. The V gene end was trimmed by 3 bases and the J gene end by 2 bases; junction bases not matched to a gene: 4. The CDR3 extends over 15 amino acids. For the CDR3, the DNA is TGTGCCAGCAGCTTGGCGGGGGGATCCACAGATACGCAGTATTTT. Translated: CASSLAGGSTDTQYF.

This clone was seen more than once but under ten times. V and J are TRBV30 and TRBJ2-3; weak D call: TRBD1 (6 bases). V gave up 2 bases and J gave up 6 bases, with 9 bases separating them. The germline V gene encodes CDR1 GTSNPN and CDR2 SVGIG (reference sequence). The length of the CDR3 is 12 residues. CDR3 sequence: CAWSPQGDTQYF. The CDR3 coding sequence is TGTGCCTGGAGTCCCCAGGGGGATACGCAGTATTTT. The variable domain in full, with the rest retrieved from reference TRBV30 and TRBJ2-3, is SQTIHQWPATLVQPVGSPLSLECTVEGTSNPNLYWYRQAAGRGLQLLFYSVGIGQISSEVPQNLSASRPQDRQFILSSKKLLLSDSGFYLCAWSPQGDTQYFGPGTRLTVL.

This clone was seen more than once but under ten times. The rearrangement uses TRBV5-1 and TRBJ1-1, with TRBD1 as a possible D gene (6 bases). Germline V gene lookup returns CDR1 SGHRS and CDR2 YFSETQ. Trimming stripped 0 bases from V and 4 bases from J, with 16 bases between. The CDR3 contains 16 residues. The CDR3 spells CASSLASGGAGTEAFF. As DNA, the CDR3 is TGCGCCAGCAGCTTGGCCAGTGGGGGGGCCGGCACTGAAGCTTTCTTT.

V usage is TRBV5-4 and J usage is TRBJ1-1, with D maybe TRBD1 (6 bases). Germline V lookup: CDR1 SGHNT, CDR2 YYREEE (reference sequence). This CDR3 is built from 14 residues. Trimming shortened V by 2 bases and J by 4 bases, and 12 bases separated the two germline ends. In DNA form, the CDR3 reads TGTGCCAGCAGCTTACAGGGAAACCCCACTGAAGCTTTCTTT. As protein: CASSLQGNPTEAFF. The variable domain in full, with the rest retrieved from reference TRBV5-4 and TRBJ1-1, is ETGVTQSPTHLIKTRGQQVTLRCSSQSGHNTVSWYQQALGQGPQFIFQYYREEENGRGNFPPRFSGLQFPNYSSELNVNALELDDSALYLCASSLQGNPTEAFFGQGTRLTVV.

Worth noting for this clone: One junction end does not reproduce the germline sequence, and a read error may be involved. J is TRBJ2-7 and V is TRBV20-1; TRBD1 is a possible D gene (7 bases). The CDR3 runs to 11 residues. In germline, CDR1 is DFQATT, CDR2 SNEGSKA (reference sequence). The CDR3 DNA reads TGCAGTGCTCCTCAGGGGGGCGAGCAGTGCTTC. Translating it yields CSAPQGGEQCF.

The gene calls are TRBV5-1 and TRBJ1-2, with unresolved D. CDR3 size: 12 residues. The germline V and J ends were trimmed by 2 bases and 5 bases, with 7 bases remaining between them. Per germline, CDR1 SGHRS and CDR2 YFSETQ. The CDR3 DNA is TGCGCCAGCAGCTTCTCCAGTTATGGCTACACCTTC. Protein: CASSFSSYGYTF.

The CDR3 reads CSARRGQLSYEQYF. For the CDR3, the DNA is TGCAGCGCCCGAAGGGGACAGCTCTCCTACGAGCAGTACTTC. The chain carries TRBV29-1 and TRBJ2-7; 7 nucleotides match TRBD1. The CDR3 covers 14 residues. Trimming took 7 bases from V and 0 from J; bases not matched to a gene: 9. Germline values: CDR1 SQVTM, CDR2 ANQGSEA.

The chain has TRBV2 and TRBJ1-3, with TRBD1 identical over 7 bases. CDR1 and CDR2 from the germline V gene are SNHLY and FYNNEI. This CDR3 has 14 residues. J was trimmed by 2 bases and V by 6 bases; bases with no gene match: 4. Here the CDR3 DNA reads TGTGCCAGCAGGGTACAGGGGACTGGAAACACCATATATTTT. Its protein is CASRVQGTGNTIYF.

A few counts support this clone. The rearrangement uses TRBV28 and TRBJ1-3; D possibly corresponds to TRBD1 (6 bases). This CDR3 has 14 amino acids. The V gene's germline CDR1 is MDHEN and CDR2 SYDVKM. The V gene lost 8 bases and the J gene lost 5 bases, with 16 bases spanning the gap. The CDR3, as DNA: TGTGCCAGCTATCCCCACGGGGACAGAAACACCATATATTTT. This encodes CASYPHGDRNTIYF. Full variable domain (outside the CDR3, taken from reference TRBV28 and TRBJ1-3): DVKVTQSSRYLVKRTGEKVFLECVQDMDHENMFWYRQDPGLGLRLIYFSYDVKMKEKGDIPEGYSVSREKKERFSLILESASTNQTSMYLCASYPHGDRNTIYFGEGSWLTVV.

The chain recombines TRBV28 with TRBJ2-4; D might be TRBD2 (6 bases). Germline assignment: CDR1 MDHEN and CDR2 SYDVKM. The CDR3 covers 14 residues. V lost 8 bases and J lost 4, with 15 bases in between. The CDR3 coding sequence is TGTGCCAGCTTGGGGGGAGGTAATAAAAACATTCAGTACTTC. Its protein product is CASLGGGNKNIQYF.

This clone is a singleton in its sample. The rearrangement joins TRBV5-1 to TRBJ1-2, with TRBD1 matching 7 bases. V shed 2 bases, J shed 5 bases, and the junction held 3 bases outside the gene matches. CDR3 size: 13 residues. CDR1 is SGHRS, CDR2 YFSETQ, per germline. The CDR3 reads CASSLTGEYGYTF. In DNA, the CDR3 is TGCGCCAGCAGCTTAACAGGGGAATATGGCTACACCTTC.